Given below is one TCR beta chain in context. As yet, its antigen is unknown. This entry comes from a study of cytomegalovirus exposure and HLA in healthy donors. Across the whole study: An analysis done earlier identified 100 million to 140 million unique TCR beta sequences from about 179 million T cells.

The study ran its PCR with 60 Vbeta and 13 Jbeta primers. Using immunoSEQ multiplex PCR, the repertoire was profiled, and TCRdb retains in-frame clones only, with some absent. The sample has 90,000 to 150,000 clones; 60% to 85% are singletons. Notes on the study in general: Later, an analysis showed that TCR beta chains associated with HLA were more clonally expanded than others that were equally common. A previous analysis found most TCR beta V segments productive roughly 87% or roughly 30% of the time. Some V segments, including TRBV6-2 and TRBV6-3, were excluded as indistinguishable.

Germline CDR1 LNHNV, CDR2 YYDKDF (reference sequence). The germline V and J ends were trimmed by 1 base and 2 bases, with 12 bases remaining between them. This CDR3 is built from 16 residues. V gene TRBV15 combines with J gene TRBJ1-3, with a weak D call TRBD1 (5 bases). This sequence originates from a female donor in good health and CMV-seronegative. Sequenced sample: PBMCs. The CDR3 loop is CATSRAQGEPGNTIYF. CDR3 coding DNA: TGTGCCACCAGCAGAGCCCAGGGCGAGCCTGGAAACACCATATATTTT. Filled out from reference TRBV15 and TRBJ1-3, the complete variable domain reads DAMVIQNPRYQVTQFGKPVTLSCSQTLNHNVMYWYQQKSSQAPKLLFHYYDKDFNNEADTPDNFQSRRPNTSFCFLDIRSPGLGDTAMYLCATSRAQGEPGNTIYFGEGSWLTVV.